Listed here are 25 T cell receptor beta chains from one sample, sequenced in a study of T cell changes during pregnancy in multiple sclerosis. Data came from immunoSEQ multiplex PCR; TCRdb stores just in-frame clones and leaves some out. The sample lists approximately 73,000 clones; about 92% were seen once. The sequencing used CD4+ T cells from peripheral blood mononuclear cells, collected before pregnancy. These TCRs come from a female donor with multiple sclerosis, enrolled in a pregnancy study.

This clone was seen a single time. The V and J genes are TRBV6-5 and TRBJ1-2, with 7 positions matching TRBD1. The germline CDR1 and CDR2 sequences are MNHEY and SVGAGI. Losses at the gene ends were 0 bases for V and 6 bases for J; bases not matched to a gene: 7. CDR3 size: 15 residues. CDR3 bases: TGTGCCAGCAGTTACTCGAGGACAGGAGGAAATGGCTACACCTTC. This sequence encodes CASSYSRTGGNGYTF.

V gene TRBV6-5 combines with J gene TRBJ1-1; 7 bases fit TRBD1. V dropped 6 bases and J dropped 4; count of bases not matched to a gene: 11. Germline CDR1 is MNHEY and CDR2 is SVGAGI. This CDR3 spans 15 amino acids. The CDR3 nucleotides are TGTGCCAGCAGGAAGAGACAGGGTTTTTCCACTGAAGCTTTCTTT. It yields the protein CASRKRQGFSTEAFF.

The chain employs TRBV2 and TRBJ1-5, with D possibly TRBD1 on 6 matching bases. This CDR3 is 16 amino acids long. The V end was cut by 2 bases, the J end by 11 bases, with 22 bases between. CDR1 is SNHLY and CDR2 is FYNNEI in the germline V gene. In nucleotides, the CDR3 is TGTGCCAGCAGTGAAACTCGGATAGCAGGGGTACAGGCCCAGCATTTT. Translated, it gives CASSETRIAGVQAQHF. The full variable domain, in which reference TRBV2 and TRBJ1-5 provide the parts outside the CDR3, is EPEVTQTPSHQVTQMGQEVILRCVPISNHLYFYWYRQILGQKVEFLVSFYNNEISEKSEIFDDQFSVERPDGSNFTLKIRSTKLEDSAMYFCASSETRIAGVQAQHFGDGTRLSIL.

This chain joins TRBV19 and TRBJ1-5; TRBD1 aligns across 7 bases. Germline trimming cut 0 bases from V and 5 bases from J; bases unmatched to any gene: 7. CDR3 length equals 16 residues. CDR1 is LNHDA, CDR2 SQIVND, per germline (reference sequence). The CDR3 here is CASSIDHGGGDQPQHF. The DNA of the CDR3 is TGTGCCAGTAGTATAGATCACGGAGGGGGCGATCAGCCCCAGCATTTT.

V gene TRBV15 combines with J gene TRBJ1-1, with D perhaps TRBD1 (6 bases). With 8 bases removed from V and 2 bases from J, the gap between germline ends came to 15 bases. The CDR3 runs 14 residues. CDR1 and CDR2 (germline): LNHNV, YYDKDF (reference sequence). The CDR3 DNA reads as TGTGCCACCGGGGGCGGAACTTTTAACACTGAAGCTTTCTTT. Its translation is CATGGGTFNTEAFF.

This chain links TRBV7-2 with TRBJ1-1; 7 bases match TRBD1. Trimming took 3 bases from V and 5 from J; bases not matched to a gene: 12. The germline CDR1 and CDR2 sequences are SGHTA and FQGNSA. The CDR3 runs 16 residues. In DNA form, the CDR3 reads TGTGCCAGCAGCTTGGAGGGCGGGACAGTGAGAACTGAAGCTTTCTTT. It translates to CASSLEGGTVRTEAFF. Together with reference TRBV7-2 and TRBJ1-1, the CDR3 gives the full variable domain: GAGVSQSPSNKVTEKGKDVELRCDPISGHTALYWYRQSLGQGLEFLIYFQGNSAPDKSGLPSDRFSAERTGGSVSTLTIQRTQQEDSAVYLCASSLEGGTVRTEAFFGQGTRLTVV.

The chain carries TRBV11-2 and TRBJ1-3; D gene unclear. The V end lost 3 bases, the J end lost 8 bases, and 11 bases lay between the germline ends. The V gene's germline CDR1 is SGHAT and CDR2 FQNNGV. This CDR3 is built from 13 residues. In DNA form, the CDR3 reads TGTGCCAGCAGCTTCGCAGGTTTTGACACCATATATTTT. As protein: CASSFAGFDTIYF.

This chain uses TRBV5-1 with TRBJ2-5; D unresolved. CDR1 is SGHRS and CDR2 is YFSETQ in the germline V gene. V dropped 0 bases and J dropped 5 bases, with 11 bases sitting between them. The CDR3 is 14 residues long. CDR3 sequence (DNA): TGCGCCAGCAGCTTGGCCCTTCCCCGGGAGACCCAGTACTTC. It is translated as CASSLALPRETQYF.

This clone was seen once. The CDR3 nucleotides are TGCGCCAGCAGCCAAAGTACGGACAGGGTGAACACTGAAGCTTTCTTT. Its protein is CASSQSTDRVNTEAFF. The V and J genes are TRBV4-1 and TRBJ1-1; 8 nucleotides match TRBD1. Germline values: CDR1 MGHRA, CDR2 YSYEKL. The CDR3 extends over 16 amino acids. V shed 2 bases, J shed 0 bases, and the junction held 5 bases outside the gene matches.

The DNA of the CDR3 is TGCGCCAGCAGCTTGGAGCTAGCGGGAGCTCCGGGAAATGAGCAGTTCTTC. Its translation is CASSLELAGAPGNEQFF. The rearrangement links TRBV5-1 to TRBJ2-1, with TRBD2 matching over 10 bases. CDR1 and CDR2 (germline): SGHRS, YFSETQ. The length of the CDR3 is 17 residues. The V gene end was trimmed by 0 bases and the J gene end by 7 bases; junction bases not matched to a gene: 10.

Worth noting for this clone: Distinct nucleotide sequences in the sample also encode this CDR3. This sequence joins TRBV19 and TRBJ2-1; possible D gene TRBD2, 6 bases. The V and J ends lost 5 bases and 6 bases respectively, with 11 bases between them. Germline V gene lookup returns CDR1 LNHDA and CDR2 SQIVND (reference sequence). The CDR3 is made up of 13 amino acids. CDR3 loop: CASSLSTSNEQFF. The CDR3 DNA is TGTGCCAGTAGTCTCTCGACTAGCAATGAGCAGTTCTTC.

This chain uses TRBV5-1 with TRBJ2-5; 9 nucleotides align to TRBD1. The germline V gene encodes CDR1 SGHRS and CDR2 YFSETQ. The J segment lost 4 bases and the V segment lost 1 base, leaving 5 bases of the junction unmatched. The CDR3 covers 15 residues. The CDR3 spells CASSLTGGEIETQYF. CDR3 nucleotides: TGCGCCAGCAGCTTGACAGGGGGCGAGATAGAGACCCAGTACTTC.

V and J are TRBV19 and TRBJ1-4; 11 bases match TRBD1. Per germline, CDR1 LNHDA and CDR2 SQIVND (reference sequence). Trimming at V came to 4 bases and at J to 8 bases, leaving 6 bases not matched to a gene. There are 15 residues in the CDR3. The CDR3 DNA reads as TGTGCCAGTAGTACTGGGACAGGGGGTAGGGAAAAACTGTTTTTT. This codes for CASSTGTGGREKLFF. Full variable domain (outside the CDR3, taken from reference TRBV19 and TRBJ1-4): DGGITQSPKYLFRKEGQNVTLSCEQNLNHDAMYWYRQDPGQGLRLIYYSQIVNDFQKGDIAEGYSVSREKKESFPLTVTSAQKNPTAFYLCASSTGTGGREKLFFGSGTQLSVL.

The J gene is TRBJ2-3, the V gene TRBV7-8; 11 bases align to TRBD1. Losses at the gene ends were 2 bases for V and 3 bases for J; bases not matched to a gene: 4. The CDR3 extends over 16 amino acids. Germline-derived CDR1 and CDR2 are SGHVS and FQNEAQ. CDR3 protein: CASSLRDRGFTDTQYF. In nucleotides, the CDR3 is TGTGCCAGCAGCTTAAGGGACAGGGGGTTTACAGATACGCAGTATTTT.

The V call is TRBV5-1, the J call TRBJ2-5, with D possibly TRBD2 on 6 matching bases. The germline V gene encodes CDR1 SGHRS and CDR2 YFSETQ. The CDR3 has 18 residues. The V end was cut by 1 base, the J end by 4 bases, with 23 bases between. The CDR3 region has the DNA TGCGCCAGCAGCTTGCCCCGGGGCAGGGAGGTTTGGCCAGAGACCCAGTACTTC. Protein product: CASSLPRGREVWPETQYF. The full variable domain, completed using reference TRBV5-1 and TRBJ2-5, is KAGVTQTPRYLIKTRGQQVTLSCSPISGHRSVSWYQQTPGQGLQFLFEYFSETQRNKGNFPGRFSGRQFSNSRSEMNVSTLELGDSALYLCASSLPRGREVWPETQYFGPGTRLLVL.

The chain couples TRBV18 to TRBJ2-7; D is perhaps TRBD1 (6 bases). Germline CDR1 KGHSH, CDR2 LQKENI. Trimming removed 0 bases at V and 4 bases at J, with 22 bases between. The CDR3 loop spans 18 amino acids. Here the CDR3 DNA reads TGTGCCAGCTCACCACCGCTTTCACAGGGAAACATAGGGTACGAGCAGTACTTC. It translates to CASSPPLSQGNIGYEQYF.

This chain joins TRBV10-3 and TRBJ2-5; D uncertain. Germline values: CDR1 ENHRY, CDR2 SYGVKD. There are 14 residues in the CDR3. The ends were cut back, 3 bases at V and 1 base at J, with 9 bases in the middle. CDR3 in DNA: TGTGCCATCAGTGATGGCTCACCCCAAGAGACCCAGTACTTC. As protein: CAISDGSPQETQYF.

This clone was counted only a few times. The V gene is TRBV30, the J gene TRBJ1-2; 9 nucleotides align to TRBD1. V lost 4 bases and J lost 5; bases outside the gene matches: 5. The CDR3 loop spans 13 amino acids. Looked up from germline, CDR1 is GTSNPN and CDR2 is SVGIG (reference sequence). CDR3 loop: CAWTGQGYYGYTF. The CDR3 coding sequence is TGTGCCTGGACGGGACAGGGATATTATGGCTACACCTTC.

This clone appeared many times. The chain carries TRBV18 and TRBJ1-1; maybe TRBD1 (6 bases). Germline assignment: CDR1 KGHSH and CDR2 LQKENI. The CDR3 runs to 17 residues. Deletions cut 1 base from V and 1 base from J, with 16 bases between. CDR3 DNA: TGTGCCAGCTCACCACTTCCGGGACAAGGGCCGAACACTGAAGCTTTCTTT. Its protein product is CASSPLPGQGPNTEAFF.

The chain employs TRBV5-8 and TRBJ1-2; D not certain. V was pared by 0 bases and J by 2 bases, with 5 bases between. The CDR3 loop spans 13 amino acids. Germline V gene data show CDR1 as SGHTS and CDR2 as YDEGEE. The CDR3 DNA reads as TGTGCCAGCAGCTTGGACATCAACTATGGCTACACCTTC. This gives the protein CASSLDINYGYTF. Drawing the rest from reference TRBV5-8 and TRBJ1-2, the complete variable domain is EAGVTQSPTHLIKTRGQQATLRCSPISGHTSVYWYQQALGLGLQFLLWYDEGEERNRGNFPPRFSGRQFPNYSSELNVNALELEDSALYLCASSLDINYGYTFGSGTRLTVV.

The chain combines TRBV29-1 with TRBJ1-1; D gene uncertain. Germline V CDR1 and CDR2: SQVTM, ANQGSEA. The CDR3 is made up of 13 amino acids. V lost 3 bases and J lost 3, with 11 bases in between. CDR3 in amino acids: CSVEGAWDTEAFF. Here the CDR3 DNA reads TGCAGCGTTGAGGGCGCCTGGGACACTGAAGCTTTCTTT.

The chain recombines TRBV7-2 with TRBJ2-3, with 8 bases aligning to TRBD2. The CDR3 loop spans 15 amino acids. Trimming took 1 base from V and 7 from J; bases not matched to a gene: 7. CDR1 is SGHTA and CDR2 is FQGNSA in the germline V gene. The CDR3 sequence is CASSLVGGRSNTQYF. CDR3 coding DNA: TGTGCCAGCAGCTTAGTCGGCGGGAGGTCAAATACGCAGTATTTT.

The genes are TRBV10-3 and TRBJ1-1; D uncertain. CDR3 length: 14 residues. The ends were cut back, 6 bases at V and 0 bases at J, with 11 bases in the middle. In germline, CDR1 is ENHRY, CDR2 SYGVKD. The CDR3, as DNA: TGTGCCATCAGCCCAGATAGCATGAACACTGAAGCTTTCTTT. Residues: CAISPDSMNTEAFF.

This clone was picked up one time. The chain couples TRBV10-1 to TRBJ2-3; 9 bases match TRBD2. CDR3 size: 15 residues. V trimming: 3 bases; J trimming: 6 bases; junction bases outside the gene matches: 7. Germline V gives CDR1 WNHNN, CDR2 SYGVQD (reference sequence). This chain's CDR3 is CASSEASGARDTQYF. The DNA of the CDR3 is TGCGCCAGCAGTGAAGCTAGCGGGGCCAGGGATACGCAGTATTTT.

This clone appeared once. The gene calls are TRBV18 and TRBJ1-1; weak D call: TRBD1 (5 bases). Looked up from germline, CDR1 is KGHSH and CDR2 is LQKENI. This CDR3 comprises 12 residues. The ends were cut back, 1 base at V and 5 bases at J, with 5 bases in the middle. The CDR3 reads CASSPQGTEAFF. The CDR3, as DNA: TGTGCCAGCTCACCACAGGGGACTGAAGCTTTCTTT.